This T cell receptor beta chain is from a study of blood T cell repertoires in COVID-19. Whole-study context: The United States, Italy and Spain supplied acute and convalescent COVID-19 samples. From T cells, B-cell-depleted T cells, or PBMCs came the material, which was cDNA or gDNA.

The CDR3 covers 15 residues. Deletions cut 2 bases from V and 5 bases from J, with 17 bases between. Germline lookup yields CDR1 SGHRS and CDR2 YFSETQ. Under the authors' procedure: Cell counts per sample came from amplifying reference gene primers. Some clones are missing from TCRdb's copy, which holds only in-frame ones; the method was immunoSEQ multiplex PCR. That table gives V, J and clone size, and the DNA gave D and trimming. The sample has fewer than 150,000 clones; approximately 84% are singletons. The specimen was peripheral blood. This receptor was obtained from a human donor in a cohort sampled during active COVID-19. J is TRBJ2-7 and V is TRBV5-1, with a possible D match to TRBD1 (5 bases). The CDR3 bases are TGCGCCAGCAGCTTAAGGTCCAGGGTTGTCGACGAGCAGTACTTC. This sequence encodes CASSLRSRVVDEQYF.